Listed here is a single TCR beta chain. This clone was detected once. The clone's antigen remains unknown. No much larger clone is present one base from it, and per-base qualities are unavailable. The record originates from a study of T cell repertoires and Cas9 in healthy adults listed by TCRdb under 2018. In terms of the full investigation: Multi-effector potency, cytotoxicity and lineage determination within the CD4 and CD8 compartments were characterized for SpCas9-reactive T cells. This study looked at whether people already carry T cell immunity to the Streptococcus pyogenes Cas9 nuclease (SpCas9), the enzyme used in CRISPR gene editing.

The germline V gene encodes CDR1 LNHNV and CDR2 YYDKDF (reference sequence). Taken from cysteine to phenylalanine, the CDR3 has 12 residues. Only the CDR3 region is kept as DNA, spanning 36 bases read in frame from base 1. The V and J ends are trimmed by 3 bases and 8 bases, leaving 9 bases between them. Overall study results and their limits: In vitro, SpCas9-reactive regulatory T cells were reported to reduce the proliferation and function of SpCas9-reactive effector T cells.

Library preparation used the immunoSEQ multiplex PCR assay. The table was pulled from immuneACCESS by TCRdb, which kept in-frame rearrangements only. Such tables lose some clones; where checked, under half of the loss comes from unresolved V genes, and the rest has no known cause. The sample records tens of thousands of clones, about nine tenths of which are singletons. The ten largest clones take up more than 0.65% of the sample. All of the donors in the study were healthy humans. The sequence came from a human donor in good health. Specimen: CD4+ effector T cells (CD127+, CD25-, CD137-, CD154-) from PBMCs; culture status not recorded. Recombination linked TRBV15 to TRBJ2-3; a tentative D call is TRBD1 (5 bases match). The nucleotide sequence is given as TGTGCCACCAGCAGGGCTAGGGGTACGCAGTATTTT. Its translation is CATSRARGTQYF.